These 22 T cell receptor beta chains originate from one sample sequenced in a study of shared clonotypes between healthy human individuals. Sequenced by immunoSEQ multiplex PCR; TCRdb stores in-frame clones only, minus some. The data hold about 2 million clones, with approximately 94% observed a single time. The naive CD8 population came from CD45RO-negative cells selected for CCR7, without terminally differentiated effector memory CD45RA+ cells. The sample comprised naive CD8+ T cells sorted from blood. Receptors originate from a young man in good health.

The chain has TRBV4-1 and TRBJ2-1, with D tentatively TRBD1 (5 bases). The CDR3 contains 16 residues. Germline CDR1 reads MGHRA; CDR2 reads YSYEKL. V was cut by 1 base and J by 0 bases, with 10 bases left in between. The chain's CDR3 is CASSQVKGNSYNEQFF. As DNA, the CDR3 is TGCGCCAGCAGCCAAGTGAAGGGGAACTCCTACAATGAGCAGTTCTTC.

The chain couples TRBV28 to TRBJ2-7; 12 positions agree with TRBD1. Per germline, CDR1 MDHEN and CDR2 SYDVKM. This CDR3 spans 16 amino acids. After removal of 5 bases from V and 0 bases from J, the junction contained 5 bases not matched to a gene. The CDR3 bases are TGTGCCAGCAGTCCCGGGACAGGGGGCTTCTCCTACGAGCAGTACTTC. Translation gives CASSPGTGGFSYEQYF.

V usage is TRBV23-1 and J usage is TRBJ1-2, with 10 positions matching TRBD1. TRBV23-1 carries the ORF label, with uncertain function. The CDR3 is 15 amino acids. With V trimmed by 8 bases and J by 5 bases, 11 bases remained unmatched. DNA for the CDR3: TGCGCCAGCCGCAAGACAGGGGGCGTATATTATGGCTACACCTTC. It is translated as CASRKTGGVYYGYTF.

J is TRBJ2-1 and V is TRBV2; the match to TRBD2 covers 8 bases. V shed 7 bases, J shed 9 bases, and the junction held 8 bases outside the gene matches. CDR1 and CDR2 (germline): SNHLY, FYNNEI. This CDR3 comprises 13 residues. CDR3 amino acids: CASISGGPIEQFF. As DNA, the CDR3 is TGTGCCAGCATCTCGGGAGGGCCAATTGAGCAGTTCTTC.

The CDR3 is CAISVSGTTQETQYF. The CDR3 coding sequence is TGTGCCATCAGTGTTTCCGGGACAACACAAGAGACCCAGTACTTC. J is TRBJ2-5 and V is TRBV10-3; perhaps TRBD1 as D (6 bases). The germline gives CDR1 ENHRY, CDR2 SYGVKD. The germline V and J ends were trimmed by 4 bases and 2 bases, with 14 bases remaining between them. The CDR3 extends over 15 amino acids.

This clone occurred a few times. J is TRBJ1-2 and V is TRBV7-2; D gene ambiguous. Deletions cut 5 bases from V and 5 bases from J, with 15 bases between. CDR3 length: 14 residues. Germline V gives CDR1 SGHTA, CDR2 FQGNSA. The CDR3 loop is CASSRSGSRYGYTF. The CDR3 nucleotides are TGTGCCAGCAGCCGCTCAGGATCTCGGTATGGCTACACCTTC. The full variable domain, its missing parts supplied by reference TRBV7-2 and TRBJ1-2, is GAGVSQSPSNKVTEKGKDVELRCDPISGHTALYWYRQSLGQGLEFLIYFQGNSAPDKSGLPSDRFSAERTGGSVSTLTIQRTQQEDSAVYLCASSRSGSRYGYTFGSGTRLTVV.

The gene calls are TRBV2 and TRBJ2-2, with 8 bases that match TRBD2. The CDR3 length is 15 residues. CDR1 and CDR2 (germline): SNHLY, FYNNEI. V lost 0 bases and J lost 6; bases outside the gene matches: 3. CDR3 sequence (DNA): TGTGCCAGCAGTGAAGCTCGCGGGGGGCCCGGGGAGCTGTTTTTT. Its translation: CASSEARGGPGELFF. The full variable domain, rest sourced from reference TRBV2 and TRBJ2-2, is EPEVTQTPSHQVTQMGQEVILRCVPISNHLYFYWYRQILGQKVEFLVSFYNNEISEKSEIFDDQFSVERPDGSNFTLKIRSTKLEDSAMYFCASSEARGGPGELFFGEGSRLTVL.

The V gene is TRBV19, the J gene TRBJ1-5; tentatively, D is TRBD1 (6 bases). This CDR3 is built from 14 residues. Germline CDR1 and CDR2: LNHDA and SQIVND (reference sequence). V was cut by 2 bases and J by 6 bases, with 11 bases left in between. The CDR3 DNA is TGTGCCAGTAGTATAAGGGGGGCTGGTCAGCCCCAGCATTTT. This encodes CASSIRGAGQPQHF.

The V call is TRBV11-3, the J call TRBJ1-2, with 8 nucleotides matching TRBD1. This CDR3 has 15 residues. CDR1 is SGHNT and CDR2 is YENEEA in the germline V gene. V was pared by 5 bases and J by 3 bases, with 8 bases of the junction left unmatched. CDR3 bases: TGTGCCAGCAGCCCGCGAGCGACAGGGGACTATGGCTACACCTTC. This gives the protein CASSPRATGDYGYTF.

The rearrangement joins TRBV20-1 to TRBJ1-6; D gene uncertain. Between the trimmed V and J ends, which lost 4 bases and 9 bases, there was a span of 7 bases. The CDR3 runs to 11 residues. Per germline, CDR1 DFQATT and CDR2 SNEGSKA (reference sequence). Written as DNA, the CDR3 is TGCAGTGCTAACTTCGGTTCACCCCTCCACTTT. Protein product: CSANFGSPLHF.

The gene calls are TRBV27 and TRBJ1-1, with a tentative D call TRBD1 (6 bases). This CDR3 comprises 14 residues. The germline V gene encodes CDR1 MNHEY and CDR2 SMNVEV (reference sequence). V lost 4 bases, J lost 1 base, and 10 bases lay in between. DNA of the CDR3: TGTGCCAGCAGTTCCCCGGGGGCGAACACTGAAGCTTTCTTT. Translation: CASSSPGANTEAFF.

The J gene is TRBJ2-7, the V gene TRBV7-9; D tentatively fits TRBD1 or TRBD2 (5 bases each). V gave up 5 bases and J gave up 2 bases, with 16 bases separating them. CDR1 and CDR2 (germline): SEHNR, FQNEAQ (reference sequence). The CDR3 is 15 amino acids. The CDR3 here is CASSLGAPPAYEQYF. CDR3 coding DNA: TGTGCCAGCAGCCTCGGGGCCCCTCCGGCCTACGAGCAGTACTTC.

The rearrangement uses TRBV25-1 and TRBJ1-5; TRBD1 might be the D (6 bases). Germline CDR1 MGHDK, CDR2 SYGVNS. Deletions cut 3 bases from V and 6 bases from J, with 15 bases between. The CDR3 sequence is 15 residues long. In DNA, the CDR3 is TGTGCCAGCAGTGAGCCGGGGGCTGTTGGTCAGCCCCAGCATTTT. Its translation: CASSEPGAVGQPQHF.

The V gene is TRBV4-3, the J gene TRBJ2-1, with 8 nucleotides matching TRBD1. With 0 bases clipped from V and 8 bases from J, the junction kept 9 bases outside the gene matches. Germline V gene data show CDR1 as LGHNA and CDR2 as YSLEER. The CDR3 totals 16 residues. The CDR3 coding sequence is TGCGCCAGCAGCCAAGATGGCTCCAGGGGGCTCGATGAGCAGTTCTTC. This codes for CASSQDGSRGLDEQFF.

The sample holds a few counts of this clone. The rearrangement uses TRBV29-1 and TRBJ1-2; D unresolved. From germline, CDR1 is SQVTM and CDR2 ANQGSEA. The V end was cut by 6 bases, the J end by 1 base, with 9 bases between. The CDR3 has 12 residues. The CDR3 here is CSVETINYGYTF. CDR3 coding DNA: TGCAGCGTCGAAACGATTAACTATGGCTACACCTTC. Together with reference TRBV29-1 and TRBJ1-2, the CDR3 gives the full variable domain: SAVISQKPSRDICQRGTSLTIQCQVDSQVTMMFWYRQQPGQSLTLIATANQGSEATYESGFVIDKFPISRPNLTFSTLTVSNMSPEDSSIYLCSVETINYGYTFGSGTRLTVV.

The count of this clone is one. The chain is built from TRBV14 and TRBJ2-2, with D possibly called TRBD1 or TRBD2 (5 bases each). This CDR3 has 15 amino acids. The germline CDR1 and CDR2 sequences are SGHDN and FVKESK. Trimming stripped 0 bases from V and 6 bases from J, with 11 bases between. The CDR3 bases are TGTGCCAGCAGCCAAGAAGGATGGGGGTCCGGGGAGCTGTTTTTT. Translating gives CASSQEGWGSGELFF.

The chain employs TRBV4-1 and TRBJ2-7, with 7 bases aligning to TRBD2. This CDR3 has 15 residues. Germline trimming cut 2 bases from V and 4 bases from J; bases unmatched to any gene: 8. In germline, CDR1 is MGHRA, CDR2 YSYEKL. Here the CDR3 DNA reads TGCGCCAGCAGCCAAAAGCTAGCGGCGTCTTACGAGCAGTACTTC. It codes for CASSQKLAASYEQYF.

V is TRBV4-1 and J is TRBJ2-1; no clear D gene. Germline lookup yields CDR1 MGHRA and CDR2 YSYEKL. This CDR3 is built from 15 residues. Trimming took off 3 bases at V and 3 bases at J, with 12 bases between the two ends. The CDR3: CASSQLVENYNEQFF. CDR3 DNA sequence: TGCGCCAGCAGCCAGCTAGTAGAAAACTACAATGAGCAGTTCTTC.

This clone was observed a handful of times. The sample has other DNA sequences that encode this CDR3 too. V gene TRBV6-5 combines with J gene TRBJ2-1; possibly TRBD2 for D (6 bases). The CDR3 has 15 residues. Germline CDR1 MNHEY, CDR2 SVGAGI. V was clipped by 2 bases and J by 0 bases, with 8 bases between them. The CDR3 spells CASSYGGSSYNEQFF. The CDR3 DNA reads TGTGCCAGCAGTTACGGAGGGAGCTCCTACAATGAGCAGTTCTTC.

The chain recombines TRBV6-5 with TRBJ2-7, with TRBD1 matching over 10 bases. The V segment lost 5 bases and the J segment 4 bases; nucleotides outside the gene matches: 8. The germline gives CDR1 MNHEY, CDR2 SVGAGI. The CDR3 covers 15 residues. In DNA form, the CDR3 reads TGTGCCAGCAGTCTAAAGAGACAGGGGGCTTACGAGCAGTACTTC. Its translation is CASSLKRQGAYEQYF.

The rearrangement uses TRBV6-5 and TRBJ2-2; 10 bases are a match to TRBD2. The CDR3 covers 16 residues. Germline values: CDR1 MNHEY, CDR2 SVGAGI. Losses at the gene ends were 2 bases for V and 5 bases for J; bases not matched to a gene: 5. In DNA, the CDR3 is TGTGCCAGCAGTTACGACCCAGCGGGAGGGACCGGGGAGCTGTTTTTT. As protein: CASSYDPAGGTGELFF.

The chain recombines TRBV6-5 with TRBJ2-2; 11 nucleotides line up with TRBD2. V dropped 5 bases and J dropped 5; count of bases not matched to a gene: 4. CDR1 and CDR2 (germline): MNHEY, SVGAGI. The CDR3 runs to 15 residues. The CDR3 DNA reads TGTGCCAGCAGTCAACTAGCGGGGGCTACCGGGGAGCTGTTTTTT. This encodes CASSQLAGATGELFF.